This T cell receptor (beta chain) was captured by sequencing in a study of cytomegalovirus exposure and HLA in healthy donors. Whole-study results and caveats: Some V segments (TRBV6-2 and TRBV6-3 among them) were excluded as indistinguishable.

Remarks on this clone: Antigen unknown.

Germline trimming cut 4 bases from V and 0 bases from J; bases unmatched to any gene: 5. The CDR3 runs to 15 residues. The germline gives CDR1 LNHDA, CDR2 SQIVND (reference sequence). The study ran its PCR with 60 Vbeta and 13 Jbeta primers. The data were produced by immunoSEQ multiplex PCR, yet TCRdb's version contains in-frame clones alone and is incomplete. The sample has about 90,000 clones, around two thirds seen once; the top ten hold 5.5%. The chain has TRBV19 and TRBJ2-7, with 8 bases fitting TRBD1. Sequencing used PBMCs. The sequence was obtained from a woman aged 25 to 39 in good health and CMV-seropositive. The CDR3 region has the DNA TGTGCCAGTAGTAAGGGACAGGTCACCTCCTACGAGCAGTACTTC. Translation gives CASSKGQVTSYEQYF. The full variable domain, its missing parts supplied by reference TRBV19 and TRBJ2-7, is DGGITQSPKYLFRKEGQNVTLSCEQNLNHDAMYWYRQDPGQGLRLIYYSQIVNDFQKGDIAEGYSVSREKKESFPLTVTSAQKNPTAFYLCASSKGQVTSYEQYFGPGTRLTVT.